This T cell receptor (beta chain) was captured in a study of blood T cell repertoires in COVID-19. Across the whole study: Italy, Spain and the United States were the sources of the convalescent and acute COVID-19 samples. Sources were T cells, B-cell-depleted T cells, or PBMCs; the material itself was cDNA or gDNA.

CDR3 size: 17 residues. Looked up from germline, CDR1 is MNHEY and CDR2 is SMNVEV (reference sequence). V dropped 5 bases and J dropped 4; count of bases not matched to a gene: 10. Per the authors' pipeline: Reference gene primers were amplified, and this amplification served to estimate nucleated cell counts. Libraries were prepared by immunoSEQ multiplex PCR; TCRdb keeps only in-frame clonotypes and omits some of them. The D gene and trimming were derived from the DNA, and the V and J assignments and clone size from that table. The repertoire includes fewer than 600,000 clones, approximately 89% of them detected once, and over 0.7% sits in the top ten. During active infection, Seattle patients enrolled and were then monitored through disease.

The chain couples TRBV27 to TRBJ2-1; 11 bases agree with TRBD2. Specimen: peripheral blood. The receptor was isolated from a man in his late teens or twenties with COVID-19, enrolled during active disease. In nucleotides, the CDR3 is TGTGCCAGCAGTATCCATCTCACTAGCGGGAGTTACAATGAGCAGTTCTTC. It specifies CASSIHLTSGSYNEQFF.